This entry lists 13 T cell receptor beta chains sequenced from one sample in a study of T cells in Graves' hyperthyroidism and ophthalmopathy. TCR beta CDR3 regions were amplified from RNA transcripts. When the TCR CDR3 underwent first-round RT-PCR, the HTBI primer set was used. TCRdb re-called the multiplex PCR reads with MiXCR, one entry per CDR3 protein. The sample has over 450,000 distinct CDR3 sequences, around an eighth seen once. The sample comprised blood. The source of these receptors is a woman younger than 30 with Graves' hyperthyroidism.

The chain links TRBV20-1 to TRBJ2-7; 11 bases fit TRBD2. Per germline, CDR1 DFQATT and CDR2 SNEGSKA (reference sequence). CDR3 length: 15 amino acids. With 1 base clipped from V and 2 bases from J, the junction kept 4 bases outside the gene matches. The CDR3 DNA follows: TGCAGTGCTAGAGCTCCGACTAGCGGGGCCTACGAGCAGTACTTC. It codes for CSARAPTSGAYEQYF.

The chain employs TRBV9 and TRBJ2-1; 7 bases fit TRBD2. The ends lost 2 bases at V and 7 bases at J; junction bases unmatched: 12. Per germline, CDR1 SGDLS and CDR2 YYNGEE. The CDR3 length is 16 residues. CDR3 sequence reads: CASSVPAGTTINEQFF. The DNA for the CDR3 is TGTGCCAGCAGCGTCCCAGCCGGGACTACCATTAATGAGCAGTTCTTC.

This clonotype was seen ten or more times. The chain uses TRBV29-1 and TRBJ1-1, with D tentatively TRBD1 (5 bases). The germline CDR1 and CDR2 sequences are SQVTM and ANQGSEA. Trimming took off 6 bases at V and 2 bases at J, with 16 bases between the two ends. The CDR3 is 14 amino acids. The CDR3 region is CSVGVGVRNTEAFF. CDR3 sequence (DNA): TGCAGCGTGGGGGTAGGGGTCCGCAACACTGAAGCTTTCTTT.

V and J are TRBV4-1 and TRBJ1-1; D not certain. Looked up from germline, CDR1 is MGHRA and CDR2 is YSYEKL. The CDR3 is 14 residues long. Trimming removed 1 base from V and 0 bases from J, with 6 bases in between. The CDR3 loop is CASSQVGMNTEAFF. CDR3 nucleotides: TGCGCCAGCAGCCAAGTCGGGATGAACACTGAAGCTTTCTTT.

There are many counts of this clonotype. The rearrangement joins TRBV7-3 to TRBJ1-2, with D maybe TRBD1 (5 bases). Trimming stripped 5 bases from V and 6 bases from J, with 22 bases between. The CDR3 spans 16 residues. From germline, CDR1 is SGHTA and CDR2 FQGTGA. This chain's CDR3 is CASSRGTAGPKDGYTF. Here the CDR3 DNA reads TGTGCCAGCAGCCGCGGGACGGCCGGACCGAAGGATGGCTACACCTTC.

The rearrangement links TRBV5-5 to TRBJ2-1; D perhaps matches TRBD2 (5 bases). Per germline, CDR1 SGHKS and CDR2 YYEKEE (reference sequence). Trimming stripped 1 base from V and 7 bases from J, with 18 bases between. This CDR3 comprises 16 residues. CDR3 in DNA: TGTGCCAGCAGCTTGCGGGAAACAGTGATTATTAATGAGCAGTTCTTC. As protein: CASSLRETVIINEQFF.

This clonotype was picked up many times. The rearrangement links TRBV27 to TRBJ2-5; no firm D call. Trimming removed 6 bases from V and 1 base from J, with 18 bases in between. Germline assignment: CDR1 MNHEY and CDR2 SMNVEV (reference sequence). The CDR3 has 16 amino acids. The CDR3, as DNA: TGTGCCAGCAGCTCTCCCCGCGCAGGTGGCCAAGAGACCCAGTACTTC. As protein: CASSSPRAGGQETQYF.

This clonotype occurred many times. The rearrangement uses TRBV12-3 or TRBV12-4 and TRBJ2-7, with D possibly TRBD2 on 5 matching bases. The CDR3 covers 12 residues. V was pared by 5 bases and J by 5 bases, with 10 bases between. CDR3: CASSATRHEQYV. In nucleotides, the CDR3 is TGTGCCAGCAGTGCAACTAGGCACGAGCAGTACGTC.

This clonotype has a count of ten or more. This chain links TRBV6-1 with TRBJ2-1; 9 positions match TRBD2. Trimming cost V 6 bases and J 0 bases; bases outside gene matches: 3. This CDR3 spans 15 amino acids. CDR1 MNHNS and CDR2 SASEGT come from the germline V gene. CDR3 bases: TGTGCCAGCAGACTTAGCGGGAGCTCCTACAATGAGCAGTTCTTC. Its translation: CASRLSGSSYNEQFF.

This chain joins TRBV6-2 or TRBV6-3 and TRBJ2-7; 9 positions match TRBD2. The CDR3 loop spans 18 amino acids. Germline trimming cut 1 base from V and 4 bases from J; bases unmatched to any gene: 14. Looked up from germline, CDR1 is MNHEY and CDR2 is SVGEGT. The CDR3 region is CASSYLPWAGGSWYEQYF. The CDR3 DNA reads TGTGCCAGCAGTTACTTACCTTGGGCGGGAGGGTCCTGGTACGAGCAGTACTTC.

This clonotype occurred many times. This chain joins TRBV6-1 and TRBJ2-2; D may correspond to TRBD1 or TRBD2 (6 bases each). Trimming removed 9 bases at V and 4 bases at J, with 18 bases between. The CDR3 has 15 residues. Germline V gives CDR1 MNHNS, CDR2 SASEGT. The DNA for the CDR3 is TGTGCCAGAAGGGCGAGGGGGGCACTCACCGGGGAGCTGTTTTTT. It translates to CARRARGALTGELFF.

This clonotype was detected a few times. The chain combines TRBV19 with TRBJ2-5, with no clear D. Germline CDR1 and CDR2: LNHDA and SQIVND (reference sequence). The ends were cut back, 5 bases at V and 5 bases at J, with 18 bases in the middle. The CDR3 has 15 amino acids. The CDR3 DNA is TGTGCCAGTAGTCCCCGGACCATACGGTTGGAGACCCAGTACTTC. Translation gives CASSPRTIRLETQYF. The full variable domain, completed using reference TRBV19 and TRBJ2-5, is DGGITQSPKYLFRKEGQNVTLSCEQNLNHDAMYWYRQDPGQGLRLIYYSQIVNDFQKGDIAEGYSVSREKKESFPLTVTSAQKNPTAFYLCASSPRTIRLETQYFGPGTRLLVL.

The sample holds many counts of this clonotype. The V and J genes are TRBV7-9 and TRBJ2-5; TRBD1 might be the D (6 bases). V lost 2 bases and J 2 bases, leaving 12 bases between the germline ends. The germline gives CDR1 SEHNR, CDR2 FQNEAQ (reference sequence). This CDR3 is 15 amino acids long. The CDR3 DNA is TGTGCCAGCAGCTTACGACAGGAGCCGCAAGAGACCCAGTACTTC. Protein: CASSLRQEPQETQYF.